This TCR beta chain is from a study of OX40 agonist ivuxolimab in advanced cancers. Using immunoSEQ multiplex PCR, the repertoire was profiled, and TCRdb retains in-frame clones only, with some absent. This table holds about 110,000 clones, 90% found once. The ends were cut back, 3 bases at V and 1 base at J, with 12 bases in the middle. The CDR3 runs to 15 residues. Germline V gene data show CDR1 as LNHDA and CDR2 as SQIVND (reference sequence). This clonotype was obtained from an adult with an advanced solid tumor such as melanoma, head and neck, liver or kidney cancer. The chain uses TRBV19 and TRBJ1-1; D gene unclear. This sample comprised CD4+ or CD8+ T cells sorted from blood, obtained in a trial of the OX40 agonist ivuxolimab. The CDR3 loop reads CASSMMRAANTEAFF. In nucleotides, the CDR3 is TGTGCCAGTAGTATGATGAGGGCGGCGAACACTGAAGCTTTCTTT.